These 27 T cell receptor beta chains were all obtained from the same sample, sequenced in a study of response to subunit inactivated influenza vaccine. One entry per CDR3 protein results from TCRdb running MiXCR on the RT-PCR reads. The profile shows hundreds of thousands of distinct CDR3 sequences, approximately 17% of them singletons. The input for sequencing was PBMCs from blood, taken around 5 days after vaccination. Every receptor here comes from a man aged 45-60 years who received an inactivated influenza vaccine.

V and J are TRBV6-5 and TRBJ1-3; D is unresolved. The germline V gene encodes CDR1 MNHEY and CDR2 SVGAGI. This CDR3 is 16 amino acids long. V dropped 0 bases and J dropped 0 bases, with 9 bases sitting between them. CDR3 loop: CASSYSMRPSGNTIYF. The CDR3 bases are TGTGCCAGCAGTTACTCAATGAGGCCCTCTGGAAACACCATATATTTT.

This clonotype was counted a few times. The chain recombines TRBV5-1 with TRBJ1-5, with D possibly matching TRBD1 (6 bases). CDR1 and CDR2 (germline): SGHRS, YFSETQ. Between the trimmed V and J ends, which lost 8 bases and 6 bases, there was a span of 15 bases. The CDR3 is 13 amino acids. This chain's CDR3 is CARDWDTGQPQHF. CDR3 coding DNA: TGCGCCAGGGATTGGGACACAGGTCAGCCCCAGCATTTT.

The rearrangement links TRBV12-3 or TRBV12-4 to TRBJ2-1; the match to TRBD1 covers 9 bases. V lost 7 bases and J lost 9; bases outside the gene matches: 13. This CDR3 has 15 amino acids. Here the CDR3 DNA reads TGTGCCAGCAAGAGGGACAGGGTATTGGTAAGTGAGCAGTTCTTC. The encoded protein is CASKRDRVLVSEQFF.

The CDR3 is CATSPMGGKAYNEQFF. CDR3 DNA sequence: TGTGCCACCAGTCCTATGGGGGGAAAGGCCTACAATGAGCAGTTCTTC. V usage is TRBV24-1 and J usage is TRBJ2-1; D is perhaps TRBD2 (6 bases). V lost 6 bases to trimming and J lost 2 bases, with 16 bases between them. Germline V gene lookup returns CDR1 KGHDR and CDR2 SFDVKD. The CDR3 extends over 16 amino acids.

This clonotype was seen a few times. The V and J genes are TRBV7-6 and TRBJ2-2; D unclear. Trimming took off 2 bases at V and 3 bases at J, with 16 bases between the two ends. Germline CDR1 reads SGHVS; CDR2 reads FNYEAQ. The CDR3 has 17 amino acids. As DNA, the CDR3 is TGTGCCAGCAGCTTAAGGGCACAGCCAACGGACACCGGGGAGCTGTTTTTT. Translating it yields CASSLRAQPTDTGELFF.

The chain couples TRBV7-8 to TRBJ2-3; tentatively, D is TRBD1 (6 bases). With 1 base removed from V and 6 bases from J, the gap between germline ends came to 14 bases. CDR1 SGHVS and CDR2 FQNEAQ come from the germline V gene. CDR3 size: 15 residues. DNA for the CDR3: TGTGCCAGCAGCTTAGGGGCAGGGGTGAGGGATACGCAGTATTTT. It codes for CASSLGAGVRDTQYF.

In its sample, this clonotype was seen a few times. This rearrangement joins TRBV25-1 to TRBJ1-1; perhaps TRBD1 as D (5 bases). Germline values: CDR1 MGHDK, CDR2 SYGVNS. Trimming left V 1 base short and J 2 bases short, with 14 bases between. The CDR3 has 16 amino acids. CDR3 sequence (DNA): TGTGCCAGCAGTGAATCGGTCGTAAGGGGAAACACTGAAGCTTTCTTT. Encoded protein: CASSESVVRGNTEAFF.

The rearrangement joins TRBV7-8 to TRBJ2-1, with TRBD1 identical over 7 bases. V was pared by 1 base and J by 7 bases, with 7 bases of the junction left unmatched. Germline V CDR1 and CDR2: SGHVS, FQNEAQ. This CDR3 contains 15 residues. CDR3 protein: CASSLVPGQSNEQFF. CDR3 bases: TGTGCCAGCAGCTTAGTTCCGGGACAGTCGAATGAGCAGTTCTTC.

V and J are TRBV10-3 and TRBJ2-3; the D is unclear. The CDR3 consists of 16 residues. V lost 6 bases and J lost 0, with 16 bases in between. The germline V gene encodes CDR1 ENHRY and CDR2 SYGVKD. CDR3 region: CAISPNIDGSTDTQYF. The CDR3 DNA reads TGTGCCATCAGCCCCAACATAGATGGGAGCACAGATACGCAGTATTTT.

This clonotype was found many times. The chain links TRBV20-1 to TRBJ2-7; 7 bases match TRBD2. This CDR3 comprises 14 residues. The germline CDR1 and CDR2 sequences are DFQATT and SNEGSKA (reference sequence). The V gene end was trimmed by 3 bases and the J gene end by 2 bases; junction bases not matched to a gene: 7. The CDR3 spells CSARISGMPYEQYF. In DNA form, the CDR3 reads TGCAGTGCTAGGATAAGCGGGATGCCCTACGAGCAGTACTTC.

This clonotype was counted between two and nine times. This sequence joins TRBV5-1 and TRBJ1-2, with a weak D call TRBD1 (5 bases). Per germline, CDR1 SGHRS and CDR2 YFSETQ. The V gene lost 0 bases and the J gene lost 5 bases, with 11 bases spanning the gap. The CDR3 loop spans 14 amino acids. CDR3 region: CASSLGTPMYGYTF. DNA of the CDR3: TGCGCCAGCAGCTTGGGGACACCCATGTATGGCTACACCTTC.

V usage is TRBV2 and J usage is TRBJ2-7; 11 positions match TRBD1. This CDR3 is 14 amino acids long. V shed 7 bases and J 4 bases; nucleotides not matched to a gene: 6. CDR1 and CDR2 (germline): SNHLY, FYNNEI. This CDR3 reads CASTYRDRGYEQYF. CDR3 bases: TGTGCCAGCACTTACCGGGACAGGGGGTACGAGCAGTACTTC.

This chain links TRBV6-2 or TRBV6-3 with TRBJ2-7; 8 bases line up with TRBD1. The V gene's germline CDR1 is MNHEY and CDR2 SVGEGT. V shed 2 bases and J 2 bases; nucleotides not matched to a gene: 5. CDR3 length: 15 residues. CDR3: CASSYEYRGTYEQYF. In DNA form, the CDR3 reads TGTGCCAGCAGTTACGAGTACAGGGGGACCTACGAGCAGTACTTC.

This clonotype was observed a few times. The CDR3 region is CASRIQSSNQPQHF. CDR3 nucleotides: TGTGCCAGCAGAATCCAGAGTAGCAATCAGCCCCAGCATTTT. V is TRBV6-2 or TRBV6-3 and J is TRBJ1-5; D call uncertain. The CDR3 is 14 residues long. Per the germline V gene, CDR1 is MNHEY and CDR2 is SVGEGT. V dropped 6 bases and J dropped 0 bases, with 9 bases sitting between them.

This clonotype has a single count. The chain links TRBV25-1 to TRBJ2-1; TRBD1 aligns across 7 bases. CDR1 is MGHDK, CDR2 SYGVNS, per germline. J gave up 6 bases and V 11 bases, and 22 bases lay outside the gene matches. The CDR3 extends over 17 amino acids. CDR3 nucleotide sequence: TGTGCCTCATCTCGACAGGGTGCGGTCCTCGGATCCAATGAGCAGTTCTTC. Protein: CASSRQGAVLGSNEQFF. The full variable domain, with the rest looked up from reference TRBV25-1 and TRBJ2-1, is EADIYQTPRYLVIGTGKKITLECSQTMGHDKMYWYQQDPGMELHLIHYSYGVNSTEKGDLSSESTVSRIRTEHFPLTLESARPSHTSQYLCASSRQGAVLGSNEQFFGPGTRLTVL.

The table lists this clonotype with a few counts. The chain uses TRBV24-1 and TRBJ2-1, with 9 nucleotides matching TRBD1. CDR1 KGHDR and CDR2 SFDVKD come from the germline V gene. V gave up 9 bases and J gave up 8 bases; unmatched junction bases: 10. CDR3 size: 14 residues. CDR3 DNA: TGTGCCACCTCCCCCGGGACAGGGATTGATGAGCAGTTCTTC. Protein sequence: CATSPGTGIDEQFF.

This chain connects TRBV20-1 to TRBJ2-3; TRBD2 matches at 7 bases. Germline loops: CDR1 DFQATT, CDR2 SNEGSKA (reference sequence). This CDR3 has 14 amino acids. The junction had 6 bases not matched to a gene; V was cut back by 5 bases and J by 1 base. The CDR3 reads CSASTSDGTDTQYF. The CDR3 DNA is TGCAGTGCTTCCACTAGCGATGGCACAGATACGCAGTATTTT.

V usage is TRBV6-1 and J usage is TRBJ2-3, with 10 bases aligning to TRBD1. Germline-derived CDR1 and CDR2 are MNHNS and SASEGT. V shed 6 bases and J 3 bases; nucleotides not matched to a gene: 6. The CDR3 loop spans 15 amino acids. CDR3 amino acids: CASRIRDRGTDTQYF. The CDR3 DNA reads TGTGCCAGCAGGATCCGGGACAGGGGTACAGATACGCAGTATTTT.

The chain combines TRBV7-2 with TRBJ2-2, with D possibly matching TRBD2 (5 bases). The ends were cut back, 5 bases at V and 5 bases at J, with 18 bases in the middle. Per germline, CDR1 SGHTA and CDR2 FQGNSA. The CDR3 sequence is 16 residues long. The DNA for the CDR3 is TGTGCCAGCAGCCGACGGCCGGGGTTCGATACCGGGGAGCTGTTTTTT. Protein sequence: CASSRRPGFDTGELFF.

The rearrangement joins TRBV7-2 to TRBJ2-3; 14 bases map to TRBD2. J lost 8 bases, V lost 4 bases, and 8 bases had no gene match. CDR3 size: 16 residues. CDR1 and CDR2 from the germline V gene are SGHTA and FQGNSA. CDR3 nucleotide sequence: TGTGCCAGCAGCTCCCAGAGACTAGCGGGAGGGAGTACGCAGTATTTT. This encodes CASSSQRLAGGSTQYF. Combining the CDR3 with reference TRBV7-2 and TRBJ2-3 gives the whole variable domain GAGVSQSPSNKVTEKGKDVELRCDPISGHTALYWYRQSLGQGLEFLIYFQGNSAPDKSGLPSDRFSAERTGGSVSTLTIQRTQQEDSAVYLCASSSQRLAGGSTQYFGPGTRLTVL.

The chain couples TRBV29-1 to TRBJ1-5; weak D call: TRBD1 (6 bases). V was shortened by 5 bases and J by 5 bases, with 13 bases between the two germline ends. The CDR3 has 13 residues. Germline loops: CDR1 SQVTM, CDR2 ANQGSEA. CDR3 in amino acids: CSVSTGFYQPQHF. CDR3 bases: TGCAGCGTTAGCACAGGGTTTTATCAGCCCCAGCATTTT.

The table lists this clonotype with a few counts. The chain joins TRBV7-2 to TRBJ1-2; the D is unclear. The CDR3 loop spans 15 amino acids. The V and J ends lost 4 bases and 0 bases respectively, with 12 bases between them. CDR1 is SGHTA and CDR2 is FQGNSA in the germline V gene. The CDR3 loop reads CASSSPSAANYGYTF. The DNA for the CDR3 is TGTGCCAGCAGCTCCCCCTCGGCGGCTAACTATGGCTACACCTTC.

The chain is built from TRBV20-1 and TRBJ2-2; D unresolved. The ends were cut back, 5 bases at V and 7 bases at J, with 14 bases in the middle. From germline, CDR1 is DFQATT and CDR2 SNEGSKA (reference sequence). The CDR3 has 13 residues. CDR3 DNA sequence: TGCAGTGCTTCCCCCTCATCCCTCGGGGAGCTGTTTTTT. It encodes CSASPSSLGELFF.

V is TRBV10-3 and J is TRBJ1-5; 12 nucleotides line up with TRBD1. V lost 6 bases, J lost 6 bases, and 6 bases stayed unmatched. The CDR3 consists of 15 residues. Per germline, CDR1 ENHRY and CDR2 SYGVKD. The CDR3 protein is CAISQGQGASQPQHF. The DNA of the CDR3 is TGTGCCATCAGCCAGGGACAGGGGGCGAGTCAGCCCCAGCATTTT.

This rearrangement joins TRBV7-9 to TRBJ2-5; possibly TRBD2 for D (5 bases). The CDR3 consists of 11 residues. The V gene's germline CDR1 is SEHNR and CDR2 FQNEAQ (reference sequence). V was pared by 4 bases and J by 9 bases, with 9 bases between. CDR3 sequence reads: CASSSPGAQYF. CDR3 in DNA: TGTGCCAGCAGCTCCCCCGGGGCCCAGTACTTC.

This clonotype turned up a few times. V is TRBV11-2 and J is TRBJ1-4, with D perhaps TRBD1 (6 bases). The CDR3 runs 14 residues. V lost 5 bases and J 9 bases, leaving 16 bases between the germline ends. In germline, CDR1 is SGHAT, CDR2 FQNNGV. The CDR3 region is CASSRGNRAQKLFF. CDR3 sequence (DNA): TGTGCCAGCAGCCGAGGGAACAGGGCTCAAAAACTGTTTTTT.

The chain is built from TRBV6-2 or TRBV6-3 and TRBJ2-1, with TRBD2 as a possible D gene (5 bases). This CDR3 spans 14 amino acids. Germline V lookup: CDR1 MNHEY, CDR2 SVGEGT. V was shortened by 4 bases and J by 5 bases, with 12 bases between the two germline ends. Written as DNA, the CDR3 is TGTGCCAGCAGTTCCGCAGCGGTCCACAATGAGCAGTTCTTC. Amino acid sequence: CASSSAAVHNEQFF.